Listed below are T cell receptor beta chains from one sample, sequenced in a study of T cell clusters in autoimmune cytopenias. TCRdb re-called the multiplex PCR reads and catalogs CDR3 proteins one per entry, DNA excluded. Its clone listing holds more than 12,000 distinct CDR3 sequences. These same data were also listed under a study on T cell repertoires in aging, cancer and after chemotherapy.

Sequenced sample: peripheral blood. The source of these receptors is a human donor in good health. The CDR3 runs from the conserved cysteine through the conserved F or W. Size is stated for part of the rows, as once, few or many counts, or as a class when the clone is expanded.

j_call | v_call | clone_size | cdr3_aa
TRBJ1-2 | TRBV19 | - | CASSPSGGVYYGYTF
TRBJ2-7 | TRBV6-1 | - | CASIMTSEDYEQYF
TRBJ1-2 | TRBV15 | - | CATSRDRAGDGYTF
TRBJ2-7 | TRBV19 | - | CASSAPYGEQYF
TRBJ2-2 | TRBV19 | medium-sized | CASSIGGTGELFF
TRBJ2-2 | TRBV28 | - | CASSPQGAGELFF
TRBJ2-5 | TRBV5-4 | - | CASSRRTQETQYF
TRBJ1-4 | TRBV6-5 | - | CASSSARSPGGTNEKLFF
TRBJ1-5 | TRBV6-6 | - | CASSHDSANQPQHF
TRBJ2-1 | TRBV30 | - | CAWSLTSGYNEQFF
TRBJ2-2 | TRBV6-2/TRBV6-3 | - | CASSYSRKRTGGVLRNTGELFF
TRBJ2-2 | TRBV5-5 | - | CASSLLLAGGDTGELFF
TRBJ1-2 | TRBV6-1 | - | CASSEPRDNYGYTF
TRBJ2-3 | TRBV15 | - | CATGPSGSTDTQYF
TRBJ2-2 | TRBV9 | - | CASSPPLAYGELFF
TRBJ2-3 | TRBV15 | medium-sized | CATSRAKGFSVTDTQYF
TRBJ2-7 | TRBV6-2/TRBV6-3 | - | CASARVPSSYEQYF
TRBJ1-4 | TRBV19 | - | CASSRGSATNEKLFF
TRBJ2-1 | TRBV10-3 | - | CAIGREAGNEQFF
TRBJ1-1 | TRBV29-1 | - | CSVGRSKTEAFF
TRBJ1-5 | TRBV18 | - | CASSSGQGNQPQHF
TRBJ2-1 | TRBV24-1 | - | CATAGTGGVLDRQFF
TRBJ2-5 | TRBV11-1 | medium-sized | CASRWGTQETQYF
TRBJ2-3 | TRBV30 | - | CAWSESVVTRYF
TRBJ1-2 | TRBV5-4 | - | CASSHDSWYGYTF
TRBJ2-3 | TRBV27 | - | CASSLADTTDTQYF
TRBJ1-1 | TRBV19 | - | CASSIEASTEAFF
TRBJ2-7 | TRBV30 | - | CAWTVVRTSSHEGAYEQYF
TRBJ1-1 | TRBV19 | - | CASRQGPEAFF
TRBJ2-7 | TRBV6-6 | - | CASSYSGAPYEQYF
TRBJ2-1 | TRBV19 | - | CASKSEGEYNEQFF
TRBJ1-1 | TRBV30 | - | CAWSVPWKEAFF
TRBJ2-3 | TRBV6-6 | - | CASSEGAPDTQYF
TRBJ2-1 | TRBV24-1 | - | CATSDFGTGGSSEQFF
TRBJ2-3 | TRBV5-4 | - | CASSLGGGLTDTQYF
TRBJ2-7 | TRBV6-1 | - | CASSYGDPDGPTNEQYF
TRBJ2-3 | TRBV19 | medium-sized | CASSVGGTSGTDTQYF
TRBJ2-1 | TRBV5-1 | - | CASSLVVGDNNEQFF
TRBJ1-4 | TRBV18 | - | CASSPGLNEKLFF
TRBJ2-2 | TRBV11-1 | - | CASSLAWDGELFF
TRBJ1-5 | TRBV6-5 | - | CASSAPGTQHF
TRBJ1-5 | TRBV19 | - | CASSIWGQGGNQPQHF
TRBJ2-5 | TRBV30 | - | CAWSATSGISVETQYF
TRBJ1-3 | TRBV11-1 | - | CASSPGRASSGNTIYF
TRBJ2-5 | TRBV6-5 | - | CASGDRAETQYF
TRBJ2-6 | TRBV6-6 | - | CASSYGIVLHLGSGANVLTF
TRBJ1-1 | TRBV19 | - | CASRGRGVMNTEAFF
TRBJ2-3 | TRBV27 | - | CASSLQSTDTQYF
TRBJ1-2 | TRBV12-3/TRBV12-4 | - | CASSPDTGQGVRTYGYTF
TRBJ2-5 | TRBV19 | - | CASSIGASGNPIGTQYF
TRBJ2-1 | TRBV15 | - | CATGVGASSYNEQFF
TRBJ1-5 | TRBV6-2/TRBV6-3 | - | CASSYSMLDGGRPQHF
TRBJ2-7 | TRBV19 | - | CASSPWGDTERYEQYF